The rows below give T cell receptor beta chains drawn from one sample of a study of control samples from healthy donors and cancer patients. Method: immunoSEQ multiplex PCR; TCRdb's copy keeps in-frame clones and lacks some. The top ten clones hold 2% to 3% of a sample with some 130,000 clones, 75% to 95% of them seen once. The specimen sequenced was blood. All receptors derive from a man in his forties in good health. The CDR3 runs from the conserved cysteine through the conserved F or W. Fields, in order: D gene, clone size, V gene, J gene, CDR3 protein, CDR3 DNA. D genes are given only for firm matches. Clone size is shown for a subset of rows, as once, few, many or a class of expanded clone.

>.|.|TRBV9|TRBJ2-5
CASSVWAGGQETQYF
TGTGCCAGCAGCGTTTGGGCAGGAGGACAAGAGACCCAGTACTTC
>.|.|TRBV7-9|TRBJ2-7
CASSEEGAYEQYF
TGTGCCAGCAGCGAGGAAGGCGCCTACGAGCAGTACTTC
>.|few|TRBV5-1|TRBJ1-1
CASTQRGDGTEAFF
TGCGCCAGCACGCAAAGGGGCGACGGCACTGAAGCTTTCTTT
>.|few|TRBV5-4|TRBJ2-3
CASSLGLTSTDTQYF
TGTGCCAGCAGCTTGGGGCTGACTAGCACAGATACGCAGTATTTT
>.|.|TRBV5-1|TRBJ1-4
CASSLQPTNEKLFF
TGCGCCAGCAGCTTACAACCAACTAATGAAAAACTGTTTTTT
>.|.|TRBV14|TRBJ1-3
CARTTGFRPGNTIYF
TGTGCCAGGACTACAGGGTTTCGCCCCGGAAACACCATATATTTT
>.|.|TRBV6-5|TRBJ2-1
CAGAGHNEQFF
TGTGCCGGGGCAGGGCACAATGAGCAGTTCTTC
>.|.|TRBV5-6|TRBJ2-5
CASSSSASPQETQYF
TGTGCCAGCAGCTCCTCTGCTAGCCCCCAAGAGACCCAGTACTTC
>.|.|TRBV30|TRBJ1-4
CAWRLDASEKLFF
TGTGCCTGGAGACTGGACGCTAGCGAAAAACTGTTTTTT
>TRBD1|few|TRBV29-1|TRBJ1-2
CSVETGTAYGYTF
TGCAGCGTTGAGACCGGGACAGCCTATGGCTACACCTTC
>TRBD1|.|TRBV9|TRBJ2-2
CASSTGQGNTGELFF
TGTGCCAGCAGCACGGGACAGGGGAACACCGGGGAGCTGTTTTTT
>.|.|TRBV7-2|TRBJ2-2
CASSLGPYRESSGGELFF
TGTGCCAGCAGCTTAGGGCCCTACAGGGAATCTTCGGGCGGGGAGCTGTTTTTT
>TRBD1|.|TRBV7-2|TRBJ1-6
CASSRYRGVSYNSPLHF
TGTGCCAGCAGCAGATACAGGGGAGTGTCCTATAATTCACCCCTCCACTTT
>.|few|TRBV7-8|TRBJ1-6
CASSFEGPNSPLHF
TGTGCCAGCAGCTTTGAGGGGCCCAATTCACCCCTCCACTTT
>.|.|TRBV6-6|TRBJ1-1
CASRDAGRGTEAFF
TGTGCCAGCAGAGACGCGGGACGAGGGACTGAAGCTTTCTTT
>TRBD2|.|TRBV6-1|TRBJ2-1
CASSEAERGGNEQFF
TGTGCCAGCAGTGAAGCCGAGCGGGGGGGCAATGAGCAGTTCTTC
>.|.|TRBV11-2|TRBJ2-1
CASSRAWAPNEQFF
TGTGCCAGCAGCCGAGCGTGGGCCCCCAATGAGCAGTTCTTC
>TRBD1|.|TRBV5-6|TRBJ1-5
CASSPGTGPQPQHF
TGTGCCAGCAGCCCCGGGACAGGGCCTCAGCCCCAGCATTTT
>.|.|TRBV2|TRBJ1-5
CASSDRALHYSNQPQHF
TGTGCCAGCAGTGACAGGGCCCTCCATTATAGCAATCAGCCCCAGCATTTT
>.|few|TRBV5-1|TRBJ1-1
CASSGAGIMNTEAFF
TGCGCCAGCAGCGGTGCCGGGATCATGAACACTGAAGCTTTCTTT
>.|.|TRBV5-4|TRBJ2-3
CASSLRVGGSTDTQYF
TGTGCCAGCAGCTTAAGAGTTGGGGGTAGCACAGATACGCAGTATTTT
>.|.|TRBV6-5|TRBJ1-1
CASSFPGLGNTEAFF
TGTGCCAGCAGTTTTCCGGGGCTTGGGAACACTGAAGCTTTCTTT
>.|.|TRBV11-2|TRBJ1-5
CASSLGAASNQPQHF
TGTGCCAGCAGCTTAGGGGCAGCAAGCAATCAGCCCCAGCATTTT
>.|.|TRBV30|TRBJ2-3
CAWSSEDWMDTQYF
TGTGCCTGGAGTTCCGAGGACTGGATGGATACGCAGTATTTT
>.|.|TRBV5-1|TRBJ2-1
CASSLTDYSYNEQFF
TGCGCCAGCAGCTTGACTGATTACTCCTACAATGAGCAGTTCTTC
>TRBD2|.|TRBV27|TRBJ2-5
CASSLRRLAGNLGETQYF
TGTGCCAGCAGTTTAAGGAGACTAGCGGGGAACTTAGGGGAGACCCAGTACTTC